This T cell receptor (beta chain) is from a study of T cells in Graves' hyperthyroidism and ophthalmopathy. Study-wide results and caveats: In blood, most of the thyroid clonotypes expanded above 0.001 were also present.

TCR beta CDR3 sequences were amplified from RNA transcripts. The HTBI primer set drove a first-round RT-PCR of the TCR CDR3. TCRdb re-derived calls from the multiplex PCR reads in MiXCR, one entry per CDR3 protein. The sample lists 300,000 to 450,000 distinct CDR3 sequences, less than 20% occurring once. The CDR3 has 14 residues. The germline gives CDR1 SNHLY, CDR2 FYNNEI. Note on this clonotype: Its specificity is not known. A much more abundant neighbour one base away suggests this may be a read error.

Clinical symptoms, serum thyroxine, TRAb, thyroid ultrasound and orbital computed tomography informed diagnoses. The chain combines TRBV2 with TRBJ1-1; unclear D gene. The sample was blood. The TCR originated in a man between 18 and 29 years old with Graves' ophthalmopathy. This CDR3 reads CASSQERRHTEAFF. DNA of the CDR3: TGCGCCAGCAGCCAAGAAAGGAGGCATACTGAAGCTTTCTTT. Full variable domain (remainder filled in from reference TRBV2 and TRBJ1-1): EPEVTQTPSHQVTQMGQEVILRCVPISNHLYFYWYRQILGQKVEFLVSFYNNEISEKSEIFDDQFSVERPDGSNFTLKIRSTKLEDSAMYFCASSQERRHTEAFFGQGTRLTVV.